This T cell receptor (beta chain) was profiled in a study of a mutant IDH1 vaccine in newly diagnosed glioma. Using immunoSEQ multiplex PCR, the repertoire was profiled, and TCRdb retains in-frame clones only, with some absent. In the table there are around 52,000 clones, less than 80% of which are singletons. Time point specified: week 35, safety follow-up. The investigators gave 300 ug of mutant IDH1 20-mer peptide in each vaccine dose, together with topical imiquimod. In regard to this clone: Antigen: not known.

Findings of the study overall: It seemed that pseudoprogression was not linked to changes in the top peripheral T cell clonotypes.

Sequencing was performed on PBMCs, taken from a glioma patient whose treatment included an IDH1 peptide vaccine. This TCR was recovered from a man in his forties with glioma.

Here the CDR3 reads CASSIRQGGGETQYF. CDR3 nucleotide sequence: TGTGCCAGTAGTATCCGACAGGGCGGCGGGGAGACCCAGTACTTC. The chain has TRBV19 and TRBJ2-5, with 7 bases lining up with TRBD1. The germline V gene has CDR1 LNHDA and CDR2 SQIVND (reference sequence). With V trimmed by 3 bases and J by 5 bases, 9 bases remained unmatched. This CDR3 is built from 15 residues.